These 6 T cell receptor beta chains were all obtained from the same sample, sequenced in a study of cytomegalovirus exposure and HLA in healthy donors. The PCR ran on 60 Vbeta and 13 Jbeta primers. Sequenced by immunoSEQ multiplex PCR; TCRdb stores in-frame clones only, minus some. The sample gives 200,000 to 250,000 clones, 80% to 90% of which show up once; about 1% is in the top ten. The sequenced sample consisted of PBMCs. These receptors originate from a woman between 18 and 30 years old in good health and CMV-seronegative.

This rearrangement joins TRBV4-3 to TRBJ1-1, with 8 bases that match TRBD1. Germline V gives CDR1 LGHNA, CDR2 YSLEER. The CDR3 covers 15 residues. The V gene end was trimmed by 0 bases and the J gene end by 4 bases; junction bases not matched to a gene: 4. The CDR3 reads CASSQDTTGGTEAFF. Here the CDR3 DNA reads TGCGCCAGCAGCCAAGATACCACAGGGGGCACTGAAGCTTTCTTT.

To note about this clone: This CDR3 is also generated by other DNA sequences in the sample. J is TRBJ2-1 and V is TRBV2; D uncertain. The V end lost 5 bases, the J end lost 0 bases, and 11 bases lay between the germline ends. The CDR3 runs 15 residues. Germline CDR1 is SNHLY and CDR2 is FYNNEI. CDR3 nucleotides: TGTGCCAGCAGTCCGGGTCAAAGCTCCTACAATGAGCAGTTCTTC. Residues: CASSPGQSSYNEQFF.

The chain couples TRBV27 to TRBJ1-6; unclear D gene. The V and J ends lost 5 bases and 9 bases respectively, with 20 bases between them. This CDR3 contains 16 residues. Germline CDR1 is MNHEY and CDR2 is SMNVEV (reference sequence). As DNA, the CDR3 is TGTGCCAGCAGTCCCACCGCGGTCATATCGGGTTCACCCCTCCACTTT. Protein: CASSPTAVISGSPLHF.

The chain carries TRBV6-5 and TRBJ2-1, with TRBD2 matching 9 bases. Germline-derived CDR1 and CDR2 are MNHEY and SVGAGI. The length of the CDR3 is 13 residues. V shed 0 bases and J 12 bases; nucleotides not matched to a gene: 3. CDR3 protein: CASSYSAGLAQFF. The CDR3 DNA sequence: TGTGCCAGCAGTTACTCTGCGGGACTAGCGCAGTTCTTC.

V usage is TRBV9 and J usage is TRBJ2-7, with 7 bases aligning to TRBD1. Germline values: CDR1 SGDLS, CDR2 YYNGEE. J gave up 7 bases and V 5 bases, and 6 bases lay outside the gene matches. The CDR3 spans 12 residues. The chain's CDR3 is CASRGTETEQYF. In DNA form, the CDR3 reads TGTGCCAGCAGGGGGACAGAAACTGAGCAGTACTTC.

This sequence joins TRBV19 and TRBJ1-1; 7 nucleotides line up with TRBD1. Germline CDR1 reads LNHDA; CDR2 reads SQIVND (reference sequence). The length of the CDR3 is 13 residues. The trim removed 6 bases at V and 3 bases at J, leaving 4 bases unmatched. The CDR3 DNA reads as TGTGCCAGTAGCGGGGACAGAGACACTGAAGCTTTCTTT. Its translation: CASSGDRDTEAFF.